Below, 13 T cell receptor beta chains from the same sample are listed, as sequenced in a study of post-analysis software for immune sequencing data (dated by TCRdb to the mid-2010s). The full study reports these points: Patients showed significantly higher frequencies than controls for roughly five TRBV segments, among them TRBV5-6, TRBV5-1 and TRBV20-1.

The receptor library was made with PCR. Instrument used: Illumina HiSeq 2500. To reduce PCR and sequencing biases, unique molecular identifiers were incorporated into the TCR beta cDNA libraries. TCRdb reprocessed the public reads (quality trimming at Q25 with fastp, clone calling with MiXCR) and kept in-frame beta chains. For every CDR3 protein sequence, its rows merge into one entry that carries the most common genes and DNA. This sample comprises about 620,000 distinct CDR3 sequences, around 44% of them detected only once. The top ten clonotypes cover about 1.8% of the sample. Antigen specificity for these receptors is unknown. Sequencing used blood. The receptors stem from a girl between 5 and 17 years old with multiple sclerosis.

The chain carries TRBV11-2 and TRBJ2-1; D is unclear. Per the germline V gene, CDR1 is SGHAT and CDR2 is FQNNGV. The V and J ends lost 5 bases and 0 bases respectively, with 17 bases between them. The CDR3 spans 17 residues. The CDR3 here is CASSLRDLVSSYNEQFF. Here the CDR3 DNA reads TGTGCCAGCAGCCTTCGTGACTTGGTTTCCTCCTACAATGAGCAGTTCTTC.

V usage is TRBV7-8 and J usage is TRBJ2-7; D call uncertain. Germline V gene data show CDR1 as SGHVS and CDR2 as FQNEAQ. This CDR3 region has 14 residues. Trimming left V 5 bases short and J 2 bases short, with 13 bases between. The CDR3 sequence is CASSTKDGPYEQYF. Written as DNA, the CDR3 is TGTGCCAGCAGCACAAAGGACGGCCCCTACGAGCAGTACTTC. Full variable domain (remainder filled in from reference TRBV7-8 and TRBJ2-7): GAGVSQSPRYKVAKRGQDVALRCDPISGHVSLFWYQQALGQGPEFLTYFQNEAQLDKSGLPSDRFFAERPEGSVSTLKIQRTQQEDSAVYLCASSTKDGPYEQYFGPGTRLTVT.

The chain links TRBV7-9 to TRBJ2-5; unclear D gene. The CDR3 sequence is 13 residues long. The V and J ends lost 2 bases and 5 bases respectively, with 9 bases between them. Germline CDR1 is SEHNR and CDR2 is FQNEAQ (reference sequence). The DNA of the CDR3 is TGTGCCAGCAGCTTATTCCACCTTGAGACCCAGTACTTC. Translation: CASSLFHLETQYF.

This clonotype has a handful of counts. The chain links TRBV12-3 or TRBV12-4 to TRBJ2-3; 7 bases agree with TRBD1. The CDR3 spans 13 residues. V trimming: 5 bases; J trimming: 5 bases; junction bases outside the gene matches: 4. This CDR3 is CASSPTGQDTQYF. CDR3 nucleotide sequence: TGTGCCAGCAGTCCGACAGGGCAAGATACGCAGTATTTT.

The chain is built from TRBV6-6 and TRBJ2-2; the match to TRBD2 covers 7 bases. V dropped 6 bases and J dropped 3; count of bases not matched to a gene: 7. Germline lookup yields CDR1 MNHNY and CDR2 SVGAGI (reference sequence). The CDR3 has 15 residues. The CDR3 sequence: CASRPTSEDTGELFF. Written as DNA, the CDR3 is TGTGCCAGCAGACCTACTAGCGAAGACACCGGGGAGCTGTTTTTT.

The chain links TRBV6-5 to TRBJ2-7; D is unresolved. Trimming took 0 bases from V and 1 from J, leaving 10 bases between them. The CDR3 is made up of 15 amino acids. CDR1 is MNHEY, CDR2 SVGAGI, per germline. In DNA, the CDR3 is TGTGCCAGCAGTTACTCGGGTTCGCGGTCCTACGAGCAGTACTTC. Its protein product is CASSYSGSRSYEQYF.

The chain carries TRBV6-4 and TRBJ2-1; TRBD1 agrees at 7 bases. V trimming: 6 bases; J trimming: 6 bases; junction bases outside the gene matches: 11. From germline, CDR1 is MRHNA and CDR2 SNTAGT. This CDR3 comprises 15 residues. This CDR3 is CASRKQGSVGNEQFF. CDR3 DNA sequence: TGTGCCAGCAGAAAACAGGGGTCAGTGGGCAATGAGCAGTTCTTC.

There are many counts of this clonotype. The DNA of the CDR3 is TGTGCCAGCAGCCGTGACCGGGCAGATACGCAGTATTTT. Its protein product is CASSRDRADTQYF. V usage is TRBV12-3 or TRBV12-4 and J usage is TRBJ2-3; the D is unclear. The CDR3 extends over 13 amino acids. Trimming left V 6 bases short and J 4 bases short, with 11 bases between.

This clonotype was seen more than once but under ten times. This chain links TRBV6-5 with TRBJ2-3, with a possible D match to TRBD1 (6 bases). Trimming took off 2 bases at V and 5 bases at J, with 14 bases between the two ends. CDR1 is MNHEY, CDR2 SVGAGI, per germline. This CDR3 has 15 residues. CDR3 region: CASSYGGQWRDTQYF. In DNA form, the CDR3 reads TGTGCCAGCAGTTACGGAGGACAGTGGAGAGATACGCAGTATTTT.

This clonotype appeared a few times. The CDR3 coding sequence is TGTGCCAGCAGCCACCGGACTAGCGGGTTTGGGGGCGGGTACAATGAGCAGTTCTTC. Its protein is CASSHRTSGFGGGYNEQFF. V gene TRBV12-3 or TRBV12-4 combines with J gene TRBJ2-1, with 11 bases matching TRBD2. The ends lost 6 bases at V and 4 bases at J; junction bases unmatched: 17. The CDR3 length is 19 residues.

This clonotype was seen only a few times. The rearrangement uses TRBV9 and TRBJ2-4; TRBD1 agrees at 8 bases. The J call is uncertain, as TRBJ2-5 better fits the DNA end. Germline CDR1 reads SGDLS; CDR2 reads YYNGEE. The CDR3 sequence is 14 residues long. CDR3 coding DNA: TGTGCCAGCAGCGTAGAACAGGGGGACGAGACCCAGTACTTC. It codes for CASSVEQGDETQYF.

CDR3 coding DNA: TGTGCCAGGCCAGGGGACACTGAAGCTTTCTTT. Its protein product is CARPGDTEAFF. V is TRBV27 and J is TRBJ1-1, with D maybe TRBD1 (6 bases). This CDR3 contains 11 residues. Germline CDR1 reads MNHEY; CDR2 reads SMNVEV (reference sequence). Deletions cut 9 bases from V and 3 bases from J, with 8 bases between.

This clonotype was found a few times. The J gene is TRBJ2-5, the V gene TRBV12-3 or TRBV12-4; D unclear. The V end lost 5 bases, the J end lost 5 bases, and 12 bases lay between the germline ends. The CDR3 consists of 13 residues. The chain's CDR3 is CASSPNVRETQYF. Written as DNA, the CDR3 is TGTGCCAGCAGTCCTAACGTCCGGGAGACCCAGTACTTC.